This TCR beta chain was identified during a study of T cell changes during pregnancy in multiple sclerosis. CDR3 size: 17 residues. Germline lookup yields CDR1 SNHLY and CDR2 FYNNEI. Trimming cost V 2 bases and J 0 bases, with 11 bases left between them. Some clones are missing from TCRdb's copy, which holds only in-frame ones; the method was immunoSEQ multiplex PCR. The sample yields 25,000 to 35,000 clones, about 91% seen once. The sample consisted of CD8+ T cells from peripheral blood mononuclear cells, taken before pregnancy. The TCR originated in a female donor with multiple sclerosis, enrolled in a pregnancy study. The rearrangement uses TRBV2 and TRBJ2-6; D ambiguous. CDR3 sequence (DNA): TGTGCCAGCAGTGAAATGCAAACTCTCTCTGGGGCCAACGTCCTGACTTTC. Protein sequence: CASSEMQTLSGANVLTF.